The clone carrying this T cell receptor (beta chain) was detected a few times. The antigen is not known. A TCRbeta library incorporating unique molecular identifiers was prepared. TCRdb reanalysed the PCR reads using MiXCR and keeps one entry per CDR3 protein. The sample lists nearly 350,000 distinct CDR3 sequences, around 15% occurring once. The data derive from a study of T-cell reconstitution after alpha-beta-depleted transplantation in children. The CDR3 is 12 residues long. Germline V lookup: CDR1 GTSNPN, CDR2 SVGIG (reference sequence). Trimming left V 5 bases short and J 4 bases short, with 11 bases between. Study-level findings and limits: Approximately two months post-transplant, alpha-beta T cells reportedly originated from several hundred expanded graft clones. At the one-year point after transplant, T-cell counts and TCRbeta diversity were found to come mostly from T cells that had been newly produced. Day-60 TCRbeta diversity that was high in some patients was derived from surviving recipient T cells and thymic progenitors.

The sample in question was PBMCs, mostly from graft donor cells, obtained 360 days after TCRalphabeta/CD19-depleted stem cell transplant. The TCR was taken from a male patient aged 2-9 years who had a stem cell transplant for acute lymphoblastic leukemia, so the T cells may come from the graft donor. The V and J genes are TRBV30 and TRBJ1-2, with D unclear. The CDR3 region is CAWGPSAYGYTF. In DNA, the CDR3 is TGTGCCTGGGGGCCGTCGGCCTATGGCTACACCTTC.